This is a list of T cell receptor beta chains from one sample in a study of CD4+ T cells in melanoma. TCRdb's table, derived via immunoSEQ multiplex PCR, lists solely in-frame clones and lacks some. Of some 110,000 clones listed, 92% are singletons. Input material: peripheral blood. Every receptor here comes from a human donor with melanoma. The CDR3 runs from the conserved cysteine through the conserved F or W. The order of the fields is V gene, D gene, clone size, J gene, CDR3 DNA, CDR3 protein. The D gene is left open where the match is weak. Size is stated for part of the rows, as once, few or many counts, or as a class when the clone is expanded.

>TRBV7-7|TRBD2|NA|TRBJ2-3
TGTGCCAGCAGCTTCGGGAGGGCCGGCACAGATACGCAGTATTTT
CASSFGRAGTDTQYF
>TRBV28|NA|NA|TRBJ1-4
TGTGCCAGCACGAACAGGGTTGGGCACGGAAAACTGTTTTTT
CASTNRVGHGKLFF
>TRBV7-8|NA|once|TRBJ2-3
TGTGCCAGCAGCGGGCGGGTGAGGAGCACAGATACGCAGTATTTT
CASSGRVRSTDTQYF
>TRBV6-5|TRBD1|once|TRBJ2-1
TGTGCCAGCAGTAAACCAGGGGGCTCCTACAATGAGCAGTTCTTC
CASSKPGGSYNEQFF
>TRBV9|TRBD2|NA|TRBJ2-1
TGTGCCAGCAGCGAAACCGGGAGGTCCTACAATGAGCAGTTCTTC
CASSETGRSYNEQFF
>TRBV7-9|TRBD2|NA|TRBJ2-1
TGTGCCAGCAGCCTCACGGGGGGGCCAATCAATGAGCAGTTCTTC
CASSLTGGPINEQFF
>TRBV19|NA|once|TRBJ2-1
TGTGCCAGTGGCCCTGACAGCTACAATGAGCAGTTCTTC
CASGPDSYNEQFF
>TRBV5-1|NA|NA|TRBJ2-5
TGCGCCAGCAGCTTGGCCGGGCGGGGTGAAGAGACCCAGTACTTC
CASSLAGRGEETQYF
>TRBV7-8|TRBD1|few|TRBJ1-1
TGTGCCAGCAGTAACCGACAGGGGACATCTGAAGCTTTCTTT
CASSNRQGTSEAFF
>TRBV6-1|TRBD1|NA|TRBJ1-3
TGTGCCAGCAGTGAACTCCCCCGCCCGGACAGGAATGTAGGGAACACCATATATTTT
CASSELPRPDRNVGNTIYF
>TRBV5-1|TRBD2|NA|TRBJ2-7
TGCGCCAGCAGCTTGCTACTAGCGGGAGGCGAGCAGTACTTC
CASSLLLAGGEQYF
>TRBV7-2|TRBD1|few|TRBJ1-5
TGTGCCAGCAGCCCATTCGGGACAGCTGATCAGCCCCAGCATTTT
CASSPFGTADQPQHF
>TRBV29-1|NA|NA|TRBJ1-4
TGCAGCGTTTGGGCACGTCGTAATGAAAAACTGTTTTTT
CSVWARRNEKLFF
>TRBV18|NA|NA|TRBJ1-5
TGTGCCAGCTCATCTCCCATCGGGGGAATTAGCAATCAGCCCCAGCATTTT
CASSSPIGGISNQPQHF
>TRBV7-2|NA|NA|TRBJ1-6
TGTGCCAGCAGCATTTATAATTCACCCCTCCACTTT
CASSIYNSPLHF
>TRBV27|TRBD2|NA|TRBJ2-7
TGTGCCAGCAAAACTGGACTAGCGGGGGACGAGCAGTACTTC
CASKTGLAGDEQYF
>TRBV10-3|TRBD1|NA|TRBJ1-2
TGTGCCGTCAGCGATAGACAGGGGAACTATGGCTACACCTTC
CAVSDRQGNYGYTF
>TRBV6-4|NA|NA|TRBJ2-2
TGTGCCAGCAGTGACTCGTGGGCCGGGGAGCTGTTTTTT
CASSDSWAGELFF
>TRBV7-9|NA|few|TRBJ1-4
TGTGCCAGCAGCCTGGGACGGACAAATGAAAAACTGTTTTTT
CASSLGRTNEKLFF
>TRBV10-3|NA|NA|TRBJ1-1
TGTGCCATCAGCGGTTTACACGAGGAAGCTTTCTTT
CAISGLHEEAFF
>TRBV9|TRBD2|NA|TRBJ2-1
TGTGCCAGCAGCGCCCGACCTACTAGCGGGAGGGCCGGCGAGCAGTTCTTC
CASSARPTSGRAGEQFF
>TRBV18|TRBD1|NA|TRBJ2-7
TGTGCCAGCTCACCAGGACAGGGGAAAACCTACGAGCAGTACTTC
CASSPGQGKTYEQYF
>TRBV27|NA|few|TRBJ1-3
TGTGCCAGCAGTTTATCGGGGGCAGGGGGAAACACCATATATTTT
CASSLSGAGGNTIYF
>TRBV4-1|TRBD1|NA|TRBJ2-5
TGCGCCAGCAGCCAAGAAACCGGGACAGGGGCCAAGGAGACCCAGTACTTC
CASSQETGTGAKETQYF
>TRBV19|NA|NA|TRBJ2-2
TGTGCCAGTAGTATTCGCCAGAGCACCGGGGAGCTGTTTTTT
CASSIRQSTGELFF
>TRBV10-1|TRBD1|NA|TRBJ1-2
TGCGCCAGCACTCTATCCCCCGGGACAGGTCCTCAACAGGGCTATGGCTACACCTTC
CASTLSPGTGPQQGYGYTF
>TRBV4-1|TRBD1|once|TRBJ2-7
TGCGCCAGCAGCCAAGGATTTACAGGGGTGAGCTCCTACGAGCAGTACTTC
CASSQGFTGVSSYEQYF
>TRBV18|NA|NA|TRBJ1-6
TGTGCCAGCTCACAGGGGAGGGATAATTCACCCCTCCACTTT
CASSQGRDNSPLHF
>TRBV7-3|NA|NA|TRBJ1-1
TGTGCCAGCAGCTTAATTCGGCTGTTAAACACTGAAGCTTTCTTT
CASSLIRLLNTEAFF
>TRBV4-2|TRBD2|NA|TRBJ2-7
TGTGCCAGCAGCCAAGAACCGCGGGGGAGCTCCTACGAGCAGTACTTC
CASSQEPRGSSYEQYF
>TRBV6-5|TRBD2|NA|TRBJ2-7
TGTGCCAGCAGTGCCCCTAGCGGGTATATCTACGAGCAGTACTTC
CASSAPSGYIYEQYF
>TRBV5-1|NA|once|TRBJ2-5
TGCGCCAGCAGCCCCGATGGAGGGGGCGAGGAGACCCAGTACTTC
CASSPDGGGEETQYF
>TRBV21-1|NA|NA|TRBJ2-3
TGTGCCAGCAACCCAGGACTAGGACCGGCAGATACGCAGTATTTT
CASNPGLGPADTQYF
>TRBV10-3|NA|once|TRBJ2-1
TGTGCCATCAGTGATTTAAGGACGAGAGGTAATGAGCAGTTCTTC
CAISDLRTRGNEQFF
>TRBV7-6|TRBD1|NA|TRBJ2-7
TGTGCCAGCAGCTTAGACAGGGGCGGTTTCTACGAGCAGTACTTC
CASSLDRGGFYEQYF
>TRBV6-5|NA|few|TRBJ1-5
TGTGCCAGCAGTTACTCCTCCTATCAGCCCCAGCATTTT
CASSYSSYQPQHF
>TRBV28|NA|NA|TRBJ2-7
TGTGCCAGCAGACCCGCCCTAGGAGGGGGGCCCTCCTCCTACGAGCAGTACTTC
CASRPALGGGPSSYEQYF
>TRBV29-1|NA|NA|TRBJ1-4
TGCAGCGTTGGGGAGCAGCCTAATGAAAAACTGTTTTTT
CSVGEQPNEKLFF
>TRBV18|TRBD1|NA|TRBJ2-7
TGTGCCAGCTCACCAAGGACAGGGGGCGACGAGCAGTACTTC
CASSPRTGGDEQYF
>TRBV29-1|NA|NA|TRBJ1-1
TGCAGCGCCGGAACAGCGAACACTGAAGCTTTCTTT
CSAGTANTEAFF
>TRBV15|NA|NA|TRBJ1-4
TGTGCCACCAGCAGAGACCGTCTTCGGATGTTAACTAATGAAAAACTGTTTTTT
CATSRDRLRMLTNEKLFF
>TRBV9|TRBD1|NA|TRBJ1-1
TGTGCCAGCAGCGCCCAAACAGGGGACACTGAAGCTTTCTTT
CASSAQTGDTEAFF
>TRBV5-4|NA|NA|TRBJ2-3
TGTGCCAGCAGCTTCTCGGGGGCAGATACGCAGTATTTT
CASSFSGADTQYF
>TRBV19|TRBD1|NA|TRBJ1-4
TGTGCCACTAACCAGGGGGCAGGTAATGAAAAACTGTTTTTT
CATNQGAGNEKLFF
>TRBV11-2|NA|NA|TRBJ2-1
TGTGCCAGCAGCTTCCCTCGGGACCAGAGCTCCTACAATGAGCAGTTCTTC
CASSFPRDQSSYNEQFF
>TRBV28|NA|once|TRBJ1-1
TGTGCCAGCAACGGGGCTACCAAAAACACTGAAGCTTTCTTT
CASNGATKNTEAFF
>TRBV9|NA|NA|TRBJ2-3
TGTGCCAGCAGCCCGAGGAGGGCCACGACACACACAGATACGCAGTATTTT
CASSPRRATTHTDTQYF
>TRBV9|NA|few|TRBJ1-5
TGTGCCAGCAGCGTAGATGTCGATCAGCCCCAGCATTTT
CASSVDVDQPQHF
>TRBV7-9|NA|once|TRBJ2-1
TGTGCCAGCAGCTCGATACCGGGTCCTTACAATGAGCAGTTCTTC
CASSSIPGPYNEQFF
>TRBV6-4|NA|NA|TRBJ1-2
TGTGCCAGCAGTGAGAGGGGGGACTATGGCTACACCTTC
CASSERGDYGYTF
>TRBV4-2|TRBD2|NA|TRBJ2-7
TGTGCCAGCAGCCAAGCGGGAGGGCCCTACGAGCAGTACTTC
CASSQAGGPYEQYF
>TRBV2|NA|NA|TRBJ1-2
TGTGCCAGCAGCCCCATACAGTTGGACACCCTTCTCCATTTC
CASSPIQLDTLLHF
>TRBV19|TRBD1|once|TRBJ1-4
TGTGCCAGTAGTCCCGGGACAGCCATAAATGAAAAACTGTTTTTT
CASSPGTAINEKLFF
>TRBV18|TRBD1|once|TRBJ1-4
TGTGCCAGCTCACCGAGACAGGGAGGTGAAAAACTGTTTTTT
CASSPRQGGEKLFF
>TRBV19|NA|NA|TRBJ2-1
TGTGCCAGTAGTATCCGGGGGAAAAGCTCCTACAATGAGCAGTTCTTC
CASSIRGKSSYNEQFF
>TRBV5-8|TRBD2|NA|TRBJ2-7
TGTGCCAGCAGCCGAGGGACTAGCGCGACTGTTCACTACGAGCAGTACTTC
CASSRGTSATVHYEQYF
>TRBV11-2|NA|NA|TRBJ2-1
TGTGCCAGCAGCTCGGGGCTTTTCGGGCTTAGGAGCTTGTACAATGAGCAGTTCTTC
CASSSGLFGLRSLYNEQFF
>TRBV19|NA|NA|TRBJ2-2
TGTGCCAGTCCAGCGAACACCGGGGAGCTGTTTTTT
CASPANTGELFF
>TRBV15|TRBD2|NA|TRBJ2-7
TGTGCCACCAGCAAAGAATCGGGACTAGCCCACGAGCAGTACTTC
CATSKESGLAHEQYF
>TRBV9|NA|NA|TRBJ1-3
TGTGCCAGCAGCGTACGGGGATCCTTCTCTGGAAACACCATATATTTT
CASSVRGSFSGNTIYF